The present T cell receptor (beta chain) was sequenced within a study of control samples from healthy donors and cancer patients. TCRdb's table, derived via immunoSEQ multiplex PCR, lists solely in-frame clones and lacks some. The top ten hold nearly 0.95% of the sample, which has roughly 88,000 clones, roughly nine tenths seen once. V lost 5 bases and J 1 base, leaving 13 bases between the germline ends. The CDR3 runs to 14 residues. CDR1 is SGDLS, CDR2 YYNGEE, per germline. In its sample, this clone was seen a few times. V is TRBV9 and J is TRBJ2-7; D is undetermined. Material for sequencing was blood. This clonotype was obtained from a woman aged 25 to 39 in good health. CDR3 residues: CASSLGRASYEQYF. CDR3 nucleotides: TGTGCCAGCAGTCTAGGTCGGGCGTCCTACGAGCAGTACTTC.